Shown below are 14 T cell receptor beta chains from a single sample sequenced in a study of T-cell memory formation after mild COVID-19 (TCRdb year 2021). The library was made by 5' RACE. Sequenced on an Illumina NovaSeq 6000. TCRdb reworked the public reads: Q25 trimming with fastp, MiXCR clone assembly, productive beta chains retained. Duplicate CDR3 protein sequences are folded into a single record with the most common DNA and genes. In all, the sample holds more than 400,000 distinct CDR3 sequences, and 15% to 20% of those were seen once. The top ten clones comprise 10% to 15% of the sample. Source material: PBMCs or a T cell subset sorted from them (not recorded which). All receptors come from an adult woman who had mild COVID-19 (a few samples of this study predate the infection). The sample titles of this study are shuffled in the database, so cell type and time point are left out; the donor was told from shared clones.

This clonotype was seen more than once but under ten times. The V gene is TRBV20-1, the J gene TRBJ2-7; 7 nucleotides align to TRBD1. V lost 0 bases and J lost 6; bases outside the gene matches: 5. The length of the CDR3 is 13 residues. Germline V lookup: CDR1 DFQATT, CDR2 SNEGSKA (reference sequence). CDR3 coding DNA: TGCAGTGCTAGAGATCTGCCAGGGGGCGAGCAGTACTTC. It translates to CSARDLPGGEQYF.

The chain joins TRBV2 to TRBJ2-1; no reliable D call. Trimming removed 4 bases at V and 12 bases at J, with 13 bases between. Germline values: CDR1 SNHLY, CDR2 FYNNEI. This CDR3 is 12 amino acids long. The CDR3 here is CASSVLAPWQFF. The CDR3 DNA is TGTGCCAGCAGTGTTTTGGCGCCATGGCAGTTCTTC.

This clonotype was seen a handful of times. The V and J genes are TRBV4-2 and TRBJ2-3; D is undetermined. V lost 0 bases and J lost 2, with 9 bases in between. CDR1 LGHNA and CDR2 YNFKEQ come from the germline V gene. The CDR3 is 15 amino acids. This CDR3 is CASSQEDGNTDTQYF. The DNA for the CDR3 is TGTGCCAGCAGCCAAGAAGACGGAAACACAGATACGCAGTATTTT.

The rearrangement uses TRBV20-1 and TRBJ2-2, with a weak D call TRBD2 (5 bases). V lost 0 bases to trimming and J lost 4 bases, with 9 bases between them. Germline-derived CDR1 and CDR2 are DFQATT and SNEGSKA (reference sequence). This CDR3 is 14 amino acids long. The CDR3 DNA reads as TGCAGTGCTAGAGATTACGAGGGCACCGGGGAGCTGTTTTTT. Translating gives CSARDYEGTGELFF.

This clonotype was observed a handful of times. The V gene is TRBV14, the J gene TRBJ1-2; D uncertain. This CDR3 region has 15 residues. Germline V gives CDR1 SGHDN, CDR2 FVKESK. Trimming took 0 bases from V and 5 from J, leaving 13 bases between them. CDR3 residues: CASSQDGWGGYGYTF. The CDR3 DNA reads as TGTGCCAGCAGCCAAGATGGTTGGGGAGGGTATGGCTACACCTTC.

The CDR3 region has the DNA TGCAGCGCGAGGGACGGATACACCGGGGAGCTGTTTTTT. This gives the protein CSARDGYTGELFF. This chain joins TRBV29-1 and TRBJ2-2; D is possibly TRBD1 or TRBD2 (5 bases each). In germline, CDR1 is SQVTM, CDR2 ANQGSEA. V lost 7 bases and J 3 bases, leaving 12 bases between the germline ends. The length of the CDR3 is 13 residues.

This clonotype came up many times. This chain uses TRBV3-1 with TRBJ1-1; possible D gene TRBD1, 6 bases. CDR1 is LGHDT and CDR2 is YNNKEL in the germline V gene (reference sequence). The CDR3 sequence is 11 residues long. V shed 6 bases and J shed 6 bases, with 8 bases lying between them. The CDR3: CASRGGSEAFF. The CDR3 DNA sequence: TGTGCCAGCAGGGGGGGCTCTGAAGCTTTCTTT.

The sample holds one count of this clonotype. The chain carries TRBV6-5 and TRBJ2-3, with D perhaps TRBD2 (6 bases). This CDR3 comprises 15 residues. Germline loops: CDR1 MNHEY, CDR2 SVGAGI. Trimming pared 6 bases from V and 3 bases from J, leaving 16 bases between. This chain's CDR3 is CASRPSSDRTDTQYF. The CDR3 DNA is TGTGCCAGCAGACCCTCTAGCGACCGGACAGATACGCAGTATTTT.

The CDR3 region has the DNA TGTGCCAGCAGCCCAACGGACAGGGGGGATGGCTACACCTTC. Translating it yields CASSPTDRGDGYTF. This rearrangement joins TRBV11-3 to TRBJ1-2; 10 nucleotides match TRBD1. The CDR3 covers 14 residues. Germline V gene lookup returns CDR1 SGHNT and CDR2 YENEEA. Trimming at V came to 5 bases and at J to 6 bases, leaving 6 bases not matched to a gene.

The rearrangement links TRBV20-1 to TRBJ2-1; D gene uncertain. Per germline, CDR1 DFQATT and CDR2 SNEGSKA (reference sequence). Trimming took 6 bases from V and 6 from J, leaving 21 bases between them. This CDR3 region has 15 residues. CDR3 coding DNA: TGCAGTGCCCCCTTATTGGGTCGGATCTCCAATGAGCAGTTCTTC. This gives the protein CSAPLLGRISNEQFF.

Only a few counts were recorded for this clonotype. The rearrangement links TRBV25-1 to TRBJ2-7, with 10 bases matching TRBD1. Unmatched junction bases numbered 5, after V lost 6 bases and J lost 3 bases. The germline V gene has CDR1 MGHDK and CDR2 SYGVNS. This CDR3 contains 14 residues. The CDR3 sequence: CASRERTGGYEQYF. The CDR3 DNA reads as TGTGCCAGCAGGGAGCGGACAGGGGGCTACGAGCAGTACTTC.

This chain connects TRBV6-5 to TRBJ1-6; no clear D. V gave up 5 bases and J gave up 0 bases, with 17 bases separating them. This CDR3 spans 18 amino acids. Germline CDR1 MNHEY, CDR2 SVGAGI. In nucleotides, the CDR3 is TGTGCCAGCAGTAGCACCTCGTCTCCTAGCTCCTATAATTCACCCCTCCACTTT. Amino acid sequence: CASSSTSSPSSYNSPLHF.

Points on this clonotype: Compared with germline, one end of the junction differs, possibly owing to a read error. V gene TRBV2 combines with J gene TRBJ1-2, with 7 bases fitting TRBD1. Germline CDR1 is SNHLY and CDR2 is FYNNEI. This CDR3 is built from 14 residues. CDR3 in amino acids: CASSVRGIPYGHTF. The CDR3 coding sequence is TGTGCCAGCAGTGTCAGGGGGATTCCCTATGGCCACACCTTC.

The gene calls are TRBV7-3 and TRBJ2-5, with D unresolved. CDR3 length equals 13 residues. CDR1 SGHTA and CDR2 FQGTGA come from the germline V gene. Trimming removed 2 bases at V and 1 base at J, with 5 bases between. Here the CDR3 reads CASSLHPQETQYF. The CDR3 DNA reads TGTGCCAGCAGCTTACACCCCCAAGAGACCCAGTACTTC.